Presented here are 7 T cell receptor beta chains from one specimen sequenced in a study of beta chain features in type 1 diabetes. No antigens are known for them. Expressed TCRB transcripts got sequenced, as all isolated RNA was reverse transcribed. The protocol was immunoSEQ multiplex PCR, while the TCRdb copy is restricted to in-frame clones and leaves out a portion. The sample carries about 660,000 clones, more than 13% recorded once. Whole-study findings and limits: People with Type 1 diabetes carried modestly yet significantly shorter TCRB CDR3s in all four CD4+ subsets.

Input material: naive CD4+ T cells from blood. Source of these receptors: a man aged 18 to 29 with type 1 diabetes.

With respect to this clone: Other DNA sequences within the sample encode an identical CDR3. The gene calls are TRBV9 and TRBJ2-3, with 7 bases aligning to TRBD2. The CDR3 runs to 14 residues. Looked up from germline, CDR1 is SGDLS and CDR2 is YYNGEE. V was pared by 3 bases and J by 5 bases, with 6 bases of the junction left unmatched. The CDR3 region is CASSAGLGEDTQYF. The CDR3 DNA sequence: TGTGCCAGCAGCGCCGGACTAGGAGAAGATACGCAGTATTTT.

In this sample, this clone turned up a few times. V gene TRBV29-1 combines with J gene TRBJ2-5; 9 bases match TRBD1. Germline trimming cut 4 bases from V and 4 bases from J; bases unmatched to any gene: 10. The CDR3 totals 15 residues. The germline gives CDR1 SQVTM, CDR2 ANQGSEA. CDR3 in DNA: TGCAGCGTTGGACCCGTGGACAGGGGTCCAGAGACCCAGTACTTC. This translates into CSVGPVDRGPETQYF. Full variable domain (rest looked up from reference TRBV29-1 and TRBJ2-5): SAVISQKPSRDICQRGTSLTIQCQVDSQVTMMFWYRQQPGQSLTLIATANQGSEATYESGFVIDKFPISRPNLTFSTLTVSNMSPEDSSIYLCSVGPVDRGPETQYFGPGTRLLVL.

J is TRBJ1-5 and V is TRBV19; D ambiguous. CDR1 is LNHDA and CDR2 is SQIVND in the germline V gene (reference sequence). This CDR3 comprises 15 residues. V was pared by 7 bases and J by 2 bases, with 15 bases between. CDR3 nucleotides: TGTGCCAGTACTATGGTTAGGCCTGGCAATCAGCCCCAGCATTTT. Translating gives CASTMVRPGNQPQHF.

This clone has more than one count but fewer than ten. V is TRBV4-3 and J is TRBJ1-1; D possibly corresponds to TRBD1 (5 bases). The CDR3 extends over 14 amino acids. Germline V gene data show CDR1 as LGHNA and CDR2 as YSLEER. V dropped 6 bases and J dropped 2 bases, with 13 bases sitting between them. The CDR3 DNA is TGCGCCAGCAGTGACGGGGCGGTAAACACTGAAGCTTTCTTT. It specifies CASSDGAVNTEAFF.

This clone was seen a handful of times. The genes are TRBV14 and TRBJ1-2; D gene unclear. V gave up 0 bases and J gave up 7 bases, with 9 bases separating them. CDR1 and CDR2 from the germline V gene are SGHDN and FVKESK. CDR3 size: 13 residues. This CDR3 is CASSQDHFGGYTF. The CDR3 DNA is TGTGCCAGCAGCCAAGATCACTTCGGTGGCTACACCTTC.

Only a few counts were recorded for this clone. The chain employs TRBV7-9 and TRBJ1-1, with a weak D call TRBD1 (5 bases). There are 15 residues in the CDR3. In germline, CDR1 is SEHNR, CDR2 FQNEAQ (reference sequence). V shed 4 bases and J shed 4 bases, with 16 bases lying between them. In nucleotides, the CDR3 is TGTGCCAGCAGCTCCCGGGGGACTGGGCGCACTGAAGCTTTCTTT. It is translated as CASSSRGTGRTEAFF.

This clone has a handful of counts. The rearrangement links TRBV30 to TRBJ1-5, with D uncertain. V lost 2 bases, J lost 3 bases, and 23 bases lay in between. CDR3 length equals 18 residues. Germline V gene lookup returns CDR1 GTSNPN and CDR2 SVGIG (reference sequence). The CDR3 coding sequence is TGTGCCTGGAGTCCGGACGGATATGTTGGCTGGGCCAATCAGCCCCAGCATTTT. This codes for CAWSPDGYVGWANQPQHF.